A selection of T cell receptor beta chains follows, all from one sample in a study of cytomegalovirus exposure and HLA in healthy donors. Sequenced by immunoSEQ multiplex PCR; TCRdb stores in-frame clones only, minus some. Among 100,000 to 150,000 clones, 82% were seen once, and the ten largest hold roughly 1.2%. Sequenced material: PBMCs. Receptor source: a boy aged 5 to 17 in good health and CMV-seronegative. CDR3s include the opening cysteine and the closing phenylalanine or tryptophan. The order of the fields is D gene, V gene, J gene, clone size, CDR3 DNA, CDR3 protein. A D gene is named only where the DNA matches it firmly. For some rows the clone size is stated as once, few or many, or as a class when expanded; others skip it.

-	TRBV29-1	TRBJ1-1	-	TGCAGCGTTGAACCGACAGGGAACACTGAAGCTTTCTTT	CSVEPTGNTEAFF
-	TRBV30	TRBJ1-3	-	TGTGCCTGGACCGATCGATCTGGGACACGGAAAAACACCATATATTTT	CAWTDRSGTRKNTIYF
TRBD2	TRBV11-2	TRBJ2-1	-	TGTGCCAGCAGCCCCCGTGGCCTAGCGGTCAGGGATGAGCAGTTCTTC	CASSPRGLAVRDEQFF
-	TRBV5-6	TRBJ2-4	-	TGTGCCAGCAGTTCGACAGGTAGCATTCAGTACTTC	CASSSTGSIQYF
-	TRBV11-3	TRBJ2-7	-	TGTGCCAGCAGCCAAGCAATCGCCTACGAGCAGTACTTC	CASSQAIAYEQYF
-	TRBV28	TRBJ1-4	few	TGTGCCAGCAGTTTAGTGGGGCAGGGTGATGAAAAACTGTTTTTT	CASSLVGQGDEKLFF
TRBD2	TRBV6-5	TRBJ2-1	-	TGTGCCAGCAGTTACTATATTAGCGGGATAGGCAATGAGCAGTTCTTC	CASSYYISGIGNEQFF
-	TRBV5-1	TRBJ2-1	-	TGCGCCAGCAACCACAACCGGGACTTGCCTTTTAATGAGCAGTTCTTC	CASNHNRDLPFNEQFF
-	TRBV5-1	TRBJ2-3	-	TGCGCCAGCAGCTTGCAGGATGGCACAGATACGCAGTATTTT	CASSLQDGTDTQYF
TRBD2	TRBV7-6	TRBJ2-3	once	TGTGCCAGCAGCTTAGAGGCTAGCGGGGTGAAAACGCAGTATTTT	CASSLEASGVKTQYF
TRBD1	TRBV30	TRBJ1-2	-	TGTGCCTGGAGTGAGGGACAGGGGTTCTATGGCTACACCTTC	CAWSEGQGFYGYTF
-	TRBV28	TRBJ1-1	once	TGTGCCAGCAGCTTCACTGGTGCCACTGAAGCTTTCTTT	CASSFTGATEAFF
TRBD2	TRBV5-1	TRBJ2-3	-	TGCGCCAGCAGCCCGGGACTAGCGGGCAGCACAGATACGCAGTATTTT	CASSPGLAGSTDTQYF
-	TRBV19	TRBJ2-1	-	TGTGCCAGTAGTGGTTCTCTATACAATGAGCAGTTCTTC	CASSGSLYNEQFF
TRBD2	TRBV19	TRBJ2-1	-	TGTGCCAGTAGGGTAGCGGGAGGGAATGAGCAGTTCTTC	CASRVAGGNEQFF
TRBD1	TRBV2	TRBJ1-5	once	TGTGCCAGCAGTCTCCGGGACAGGGCCCAGCCCCAGCATTTT	CASSLRDRAQPQHF
TRBD2	TRBV7-6	TRBJ2-2	-	TGTGCCAGCAGCCTAGCGGGAGAGGCCACCGGGGAGCTGTTTTTT	CASSLAGEATGELFF
-	TRBV28	TRBJ2-7	-	TGTGCCAGCAGTTCGGGACACACAAACTCCTACGAGCAGTACTTC	CASSSGHTNSYEQYF
TRBD2	TRBV5-1	TRBJ2-7	-	TGCGCCAGCAGCTTGGGCCTAGCGGGAGCCTACGAGCAGTACTTC	CASSLGLAGAYEQYF
-	TRBV5-4	TRBJ2-7	-	TGTGCCAGCAGCCGACTAGGGGGGGACTACGAGCAGTACTTC	CASSRLGGDYEQYF
-	TRBV4-1	TRBJ1-1	-	TGCGCCAGCAGCCCGAGCGGCGGTCGGGTGAACACTGAAGCTTTCTTT	CASSPSGGRVNTEAFF
-	TRBV5-4	TRBJ2-6	-	TGTGCCAGCAGCTTCCTCGGCTCTGGGGCCAACGTCCTGACTTTC	CASSFLGSGANVLTF
TRBD1	TRBV5-6	TRBJ2-7	-	TGTGCCAGCAACCCCTACGATAAGACAGGGTCGGTCGAGCAGTACTTC	CASNPYDKTGSVEQYF
-	TRBV9	TRBJ2-2	-	TGTGCCAGCAGCGTAGGAGGCGGGGAGCTGTTTTTT	CASSVGGGELFF
-	TRBV7-2	TRBJ2-3	-	TGTGCCAGCAGCTGGGACCCCGAGGGGGACACAGATACGCAGTATTTT	CASSWDPEGDTDTQYF
TRBD1	TRBV5-1	TRBJ1-2	-	TGCGCCAGCAGCCAAACAGGGGGCAACTATGGCTACACCTTC	CASSQTGGNYGYTF
TRBD2	TRBV2	TRBJ2-3	-	TGTGCCAGCAGTGAAGTAACTAGCGGGGATGGGGTAGAGCAGTATTTT	CASSEVTSGDGVEQYF
TRBD2	TRBV7-6	TRBJ2-1	-	TGTGCCAGCAGCCCCCTGACTAGCGGGAGGGCCTACAATGAGCAGTTCTTC	CASSPLTSGRAYNEQFF
TRBD2	TRBV5-1	TRBJ2-1	-	TGCGCCAGCAGCTTTGGTAGCGGGGTATACAATGAGCAGTTCTTC	CASSFGSGVYNEQFF
TRBD2	TRBV20-1	TRBJ2-5	-	TGCAGTGCTTCCCGGGGGGTGACCCAGTACTTC	CSASRGVTQYF
-	TRBV15	TRBJ2-7	-	TGTGCCACCAGCAGCGTCCAGGACTCCTACGAGCAGTACTTC	CATSSVQDSYEQYF
-	TRBV7-9	TRBJ2-1	-	TGTGCCAGCAGCTCTACGGGGGGCGGGGAGCAGTTCTTC	CASSSTGGGEQFF
-	TRBV2	TRBJ1-1	-	TGTGCCAGCAGTGATAACTCCCCTTCGGGGGGGACTGAAGCTTTCTTT	CASSDNSPSGGTEAFF
TRBD2	TRBV27	TRBJ2-1	-	TGTGCCAGCAGTTTAGGACTAGGTTCCGTCTCCTACAATGAGCAGTTCTTC	CASSLGLGSVSYNEQFF
TRBD2	TRBV2	TRBJ2-3	-	TGTGCCAGCAGTGACCTAGCGGGAGGGACAGATACGCAGTATTTT	CASSDLAGGTDTQYF
TRBD2	TRBV19	TRBJ2-2	-	TGTGCCAGTTTAGCGGGAGGGCCCGGCACCGGGGAGCTGTTTTTT	CASLAGGPGTGELFF
TRBD2	TRBV29-1	TRBJ2-1	few	TGCAGCGTTGAATCATTGGAACTTAGCGGGAGGGGCTATGAGCAGTTCTTC	CSVESLELSGRGYEQFF
TRBD1	TRBV5-6	TRBJ2-2	-	TGTGCCAGCAGCTTGCCAGGGGGAAACACCGGGGAGCTGTTTTTT	CASSLPGGNTGELFF
TRBD2	TRBV6-5	TRBJ2-1	-	TGTGCCACCTACCGGGCGGGAGGGCCTAATGAGCAGTTCTTC	CATYRAGGPNEQFF
-	TRBV19	TRBJ2-7	-	TGTGCCAGTAGTAAAACGGGAGCTACCTACGAGCAGTACTTC	CASSKTGATYEQYF
TRBD1	TRBV23-1	TRBJ2-7	-	TGCGCCAGCAGAACAGGGGGCCTCGCCTACGAGCAGTACTTC	CASRTGGLAYEQYF
-	TRBV6-6	TRBJ1-2	-	TGTGCCAGCAGTTACCACAGGGATGGGGGCTACACCTTC	CASSYHRDGGYTF
TRBD2	TRBV5-4	TRBJ2-3	-	TGTGCGAGCGGACAGCGGGAGGGTTTCACAGATACGCAGTATTTT	CASGQREGFTDTQYF
-	TRBV18	TRBJ2-7	-	TGTGCCAGCTCATCTTCGAGTACCTACGAGCAGTACTTC	CASSSSSTYEQYF
-	TRBV30	TRBJ1-1	-	TGTGCCTGGAGTGTGACAGCAAACACTGAAGCTTTCTTT	CAWSVTANTEAFF